Detailed here is one TCR beta chain. This clonotype is large (0.1 to 1%). The antigen this receptor binds is unknown. Base qualities are not recorded, but no much larger clone differs from it by a single base. This beta chain is a stray sequence in a library constructed for alpha chains; its clone size is not meaningful. These data originate in a study of spatial heterogeneity in lung cancer (dated by TCRdb to the late 2010s). Looking at the study overall: Beta-chain transcripts were consistently detected in greater numbers than alpha-chain transcripts, which likely reflected higher beta-chain transcript abundance. Both alpha and beta chains were TCR-sequenced in 200 to 250 tumor regions, roughly 70 matched nontumor lung samples and around 54 PBMC samples obtained at surgery. TCR repertoire features were related to nonsynonymous mutation counts determined by whole-exome sequencing of tumor tissue. In the raw uncorrected reads, each unique combination of TCR and UMI appeared more than ten times on average. In non-small cell lung cancer, the study made a quantitative comparison of TCR alpha and beta repertoires among multiple tumor regions, matched nontumor lung and blood.

The library was prepared using 5' RACE. The sequencer was a NextSeq 500. To allow correction of PCR and sequencing errors, the TCR library protocol tagged every TCR cDNA molecule with a unique molecular identifier. Concerning the study's data processing: Decombinator tools were used for TCR identification, UMI-based error correction and CDR3 extraction. Expanded TCRs were defined as those above a frequency of 2 per 1,000, corresponding to the top 1% of the tumor frequency distribution. Renyi diversity was computed with the R vegan package after each repertoire had been subsampled 100 times to 5,000 TCRs. To build CDR3 similarity networks, amino acid triplet string-kernel similarity was used, and CDR3s were connected when their pairwise similarity was above 0.82. Using fastp at Q25 and MiXCR, TCRdb reprocessed the public reads and kept productive beta chains. Identical CDR3 proteins give one entry, which carries the most common genes and DNA. TCRdb's processing, not the authors' own work, is the source of the V and J calls. The table for this sample lists several hundred distinct CDR3 sequences; around 16% of them were counted only once. The top ten hold roughly 60% of the sample.

The time point label, read with the paper, signifies: sample taken at primary tumor resection. Samples were obtained from about 69 patients with early-stage, untreated non-small cell lung cancer from the lung TRACERx cohort. TCR sequencing used whole RNA extracted from tumor and nontumor lung tissue, or from cryopreserved PBMC samples, without cell sorting. Only patients for whom sufficient RNA was available from at least two tumor regions were selected for TCR sequencing. A lung pathologist reviewed the tumor and adjacent nontumor lung specimens before the specimens were selected. Taken from the germline V gene (reference sequence), the CDR1 and CDR2 loops are LGHDT and YNNKEL. Its CDR3 holds 14 amino acids, cysteine through phenylalanine. CDR3 DNA is the only sequence kept; it has 42 bases, read in frame from the first base. The junction carries 14 bases between V and J, which are trimmed by 4 bases and 5 bases respectively.

General conclusions and limits of the study: Additional single-cell paired TCR alpha and beta sequencing was considered necessary to confirm, at a functional level, the hypothesis that regional TCRs recognize regional mutations.

The rearrangement combines TRBV3-1 with TRBJ2-5; the D gene identity is not certain. Sequenced material: normal lung tissue next to the tumor, taken at surgery. The source is a male donor with early-stage non-small cell lung cancer. Here the CDR3 is given as CASSLHGSPETQYF. The DNA sequence reads TGTGCCAGCAGCCTTCATGGGTCTCCGGAGACCCAGTACTTC.